This T cell receptor (beta chain) was sequenced during a study of shared clonotypes between healthy human individuals. Study observations and caveats: The study's rarefaction showed incomplete sorted-subset sequencing despite large depth. Among the subsets, naive ones generally showed larger estimated richness than memory ones.

Naive CD45RA+ and memory CD45RA-negative subsets were split from CD4+ cells. Sorted-subset replicate PCRs used 200 to 250 ng DNA, about 30,000 T cell genomes. Assay: immunoSEQ multiplex PCR; the TCRdb copy retains only in-frame clones and omits some. Of roughly 2 million clones listed, roughly 95% were seen once; the top ten hold 0.1% to 0.15%. V was trimmed by 5 bases and J by 5 bases, leaving 11 bases between them. Germline loops: CDR1 SGHRS, CDR2 YFSETQ. The CDR3 has 13 amino acids. With regard to this clone: Its antigen is currently unknown.

This receptor was identified in a man aged 18 to 29 in good health. The chain employs TRBV5-1 and TRBJ1-5; a possible D gene is TRBD1 (5 bases). The sample comprised naive CD4+ T cells sorted from blood. Noted subset: CD45RA+ positively selected. The CDR3 here is CASSQGFDQPQHF. CDR3 sequence (DNA): TGCGCCAGCAGTCAGGGTTTCGATCAGCCCCAGCATTTT.